What follows are 21 T cell receptor beta chains derived from one specimen sequenced in a study of cytomegalovirus exposure and HLA in healthy donors. Primers for the PCR totalled 60 Vbeta and 13 Jbeta. The assay was immunoSEQ multiplex PCR, and TCRdb's table has in-frame clones only and misses some. The sample totals 200,000 or so clones. Sequenced input: PBMCs. These receptors were obtained from a girl aged 2-10 years in good health and CMV-seropositive.

The chain recombines TRBV12-5 with TRBJ1-2, with 8 bases aligning to TRBD1. CDR3 length: 13 amino acids. V was clipped by 4 bases and J by 2 bases; unmatched bases: 0. The germline V gene has CDR1 LGHNT and CDR2 FRNRAP. Here the CDR3 DNA reads TGTGCTAGTGGTTACAGGGGGAACTATGGCTACACCTTC. It encodes CASGYRGNYGYTF.

The rearrangement links TRBV6-1 to TRBJ2-7; 7 bases map to TRBD2. Trimming at V came to 7 bases and at J to 3 bases, leaving 6 bases not matched to a gene. Germline V gives CDR1 MNHNS, CDR2 SASEGT. This CDR3 spans 13 amino acids. DNA for the CDR3: TGTGCCAGCATGAGTAGCGGGTACTACGAGCAGTACTTC. Residues: CASMSSGYYEQYF.

The chain is built from TRBV5-1 and TRBJ1-3; no clear D. Germline assignment: CDR1 SGHRS and CDR2 YFSETQ. V dropped 4 bases and J dropped 0 bases, with 20 bases sitting between them. The CDR3 loop spans 18 amino acids. CDR3 in DNA: TGCGCCAGCAGCCCGTGGTTGTCAGGCCCTCGCTCTGGAAACACCATATATTTT. It yields the protein CASSPWLSGPRSGNTIYF.

The V gene is TRBV28, the J gene TRBJ1-2, with 8 bases aligning to TRBD1. There are 19 residues in the CDR3. From germline, CDR1 is MDHEN and CDR2 SYDVKM. Unmatched junction bases numbered 20, after V lost 7 bases and J lost 1 base. CDR3 DNA sequence: TGTGCCAGCACCTTGGACGGCAGGGGGCTTGATAAGATTAACTATGGCTACACCTTC. It is translated as CASTLDGRGLDKINYGYTF.

This chain connects TRBV6-1 to TRBJ2-5; 16 bases are shared with TRBD2. Germline V CDR1 and CDR2: MNHNS, SASEGT. V shed 4 bases, J shed 0 bases, and the junction held 2 bases outside the gene matches. This CDR3 contains 17 residues. The CDR3 nucleotides read TGTGCCAGCAGTGGGGGACTAGCGGGAGGGTACCAAGAGACCCAGTACTTC. Translated: CASSGGLAGGYQETQYF.

The J gene is TRBJ1-1, the V gene TRBV6-6; D gene ambiguous. The CDR3 runs 15 residues. The V end was cut by 2 bases, the J end by 1 base, with 11 bases between. Looked up from germline, CDR1 is MNHNY and CDR2 is SVGAGI (reference sequence). The CDR3 coding sequence is TGTGCCAGCAGTTACGTGCAGGAGGCGAACACTGAAGCTTTCTTT. Translating it yields CASSYVQEANTEAFF.

The J gene is TRBJ2-5, the V gene TRBV10-2, with D possibly being TRBD2 (6 bases). The CDR3 covers 13 residues. Trimming left V 10 bases short and J 5 bases short, with 17 bases between. CDR1 and CDR2 (germline): WSHSY, SAAADI. CDR3 bases: TGCGCCACGGGTGGGGGGAACTTCGAGACCCAGTACTTC. Translated, it gives CATGGGNFETQYF.

J is TRBJ1-1 and V is TRBV27, with 7 bases that match TRBD1. Germline assignment: CDR1 MNHEY and CDR2 SMNVEV (reference sequence). V dropped 5 bases and J dropped 5; count of bases not matched to a gene: 11. The length of the CDR3 is 15 residues. The CDR3 bases are TGTGCCAGCAGTCCTCCCACAGGGGTGCGGACTGAAGCTTTCTTT. Translated: CASSPPTGVRTEAFF.

The chain is built from TRBV7-2 and TRBJ2-2; 7 nucleotides match TRBD2. V was pared by 5 bases and J by 4 bases, with 10 bases of the junction left unmatched. CDR3 size: 16 residues. CDR1 is SGHTA, CDR2 FQGNSA, per germline. CDR3 loop: CASSPPLPGGTGELFF. As DNA, the CDR3 is TGTGCCAGCAGCCCCCCACTCCCGGGGGGCACCGGGGAGCTGTTTTTT.

The chain combines TRBV9 with TRBJ1-2; D is ambiguous. Germline-derived CDR1 and CDR2 are SGDLS and YYNGEE. The CDR3 loop spans 15 amino acids. Trimming took 0 bases from V and 3 from J, leaving 12 bases between them. CDR3 amino acids: CASSVEVRGDYGYTF. CDR3 bases: TGTGCCAGCAGCGTAGAAGTGCGGGGTGACTATGGCTACACCTTC.

The V gene is TRBV5-1, the J gene TRBJ2-7; 10 bases line up with TRBD2. This CDR3 region has 18 residues. Trimming took 1 base from V and 0 from J; bases not matched to a gene: 10. The germline gives CDR1 SGHRS, CDR2 YFSETQ. The CDR3 DNA follows: TGCGCCAGCAGCTTGCTGCTAGCGGGAGTATCGAGCTCCTACGAGCAGTACTTC. Its protein is CASSLLLAGVSSSYEQYF.

The genes are TRBV7-8 and TRBJ2-1; D is unresolved. CDR3 size: 19 residues. Trimming shortened V by 6 bases and J by 6 bases, and 30 bases separated the two germline ends. CDR1 is SGHVS and CDR2 is FQNEAQ in the germline V gene. The CDR3, as DNA: TGTGCCAGCAGTGTCCTATCCCCCATCAGGCGATATTTGTCCAATGAGCAGTTCTTC. This codes for CASSVLSPIRRYLSNEQFF.

The rearrangement uses TRBV4-2 and TRBJ1-5; D call uncertain. Trimming pared 0 bases from V and 5 bases from J, leaving 14 bases between. The germline gives CDR1 LGHNA, CDR2 YNFKEQ. The CDR3 totals 16 residues. The CDR3 loop is CASSQESQVVYQPQHF. Here the CDR3 DNA reads TGTGCCAGCAGCCAAGAAAGTCAGGTGGTCTATCAGCCCCAGCATTTT.

The rearrangement links TRBV7-8 to TRBJ2-1, with TRBD2 matching over 8 bases. With V trimmed by 2 bases and J by 13 bases, 10 bases remained unmatched. Per the germline V gene, CDR1 is SGHVS and CDR2 is FQNEAQ. CDR3 length: 14 residues. CDR3 bases: TGTGCCAGCAGCTTAACCGGGACTAGTGGACTCCAGTTCTTC. Protein product: CASSLTGTSGLQFF.

The CDR3, as DNA: TGTGCCAGCAGTCAAGAGCCGGGAGTGAGCTCCTACGAGCAGTACTTC. It translates to CASSQEPGVSSYEQYF. The chain uses TRBV7-2 and TRBJ2-7; TRBD2 might be the D (6 bases). Germline values: CDR1 SGHTA, CDR2 FQGNSA. With 6 bases removed from V and 0 bases from J, the gap between germline ends came to 18 bases. This CDR3 comprises 16 residues.

The V call is TRBV5-4, the J call TRBJ2-7; TRBD1 matches at 9 bases. The CDR3 extends over 14 amino acids. CDR1 and CDR2 from the germline V gene are SGHNT and YYREEE (reference sequence). The junction had 9 bases not matched to a gene; V was cut back by 4 bases and J by 7 bases. CDR3 coding DNA: TGTGCCAGCAGCCTGGGGGACAGGGCGAGTGAGCAGTACTTC. Its protein product is CASSLGDRASEQYF.

The chain recombines TRBV28 with TRBJ2-2, with TRBD2 as a possible D gene (5 bases). Germline values: CDR1 MDHEN, CDR2 SYDVKM. The CDR3 loop spans 15 amino acids. Trimming stripped 5 bases from V and 4 bases from J, with 14 bases between. The CDR3 here is CASSRRGSGTGELFF. The CDR3 DNA sequence: TGTGCCAGCAGTCGACGCGGGTCCGGCACCGGGGAGCTGTTTTTT.

The CDR3 is CASSPMTGSTEAFF. The CDR3 bases are TGTGCCAGCAGCCCGATGACAGGGAGCACTGAAGCTTTCTTT. This chain connects TRBV5-4 to TRBJ1-1; 7 bases fit TRBD1. The CDR3 has 14 amino acids. Per the germline V gene, CDR1 is SGHNT and CDR2 is YYREEE (reference sequence). V dropped 4 bases and J dropped 4; count of bases not matched to a gene: 7.

The rearrangement links TRBV7-9 to TRBJ2-3; 7 bases are a match to TRBD1. CDR1 SEHNR and CDR2 FQNEAQ come from the germline V gene (reference sequence). This CDR3 has 15 residues. With 5 bases clipped from V and 6 bases from J, the junction kept 11 bases outside the gene matches. The CDR3 DNA is TGTGCCAGCAGCCGGACAGGCGAAATAACTGATACGCAGTATTTT. Translated: CASSRTGEITDTQYF.

The rearrangement links TRBV5-8 to TRBJ1-6, with 8 positions matching TRBD1. CDR1 and CDR2 (germline): SGHTS, YDEGEE. V lost 4 bases and J lost 9; bases outside the gene matches: 6. The CDR3 loop spans 14 amino acids. CDR3 sequence: CASSGKDRVSPLHF. CDR3 DNA: TGTGCCAGCAGCGGCAAGGACAGGGTTTCACCCCTCCACTTT. Supplemented by reference TRBV5-8 and TRBJ1-6, the full variable domain reads EAGVTQSPTHLIKTRGQQATLRCSPISGHTSVYWYQQALGLGLQFLLWYDEGEERNRGNFPPRFSGRQFPNYSSELNVNALELEDSALYLCASSGKDRVSPLHFGNGTRLTVT.

The rearrangement links TRBV9 to TRBJ2-3; TRBD2 might be the D (7 bases). The germline CDR1 and CDR2 sequences are SGDLS and YYNGEE. CDR3 length: 15 amino acids. V lost 0 bases and J 4 bases, leaving 12 bases between the germline ends. The chain's CDR3 is CASSVVRGAADTQYF. The CDR3 DNA is TGTGCCAGCAGCGTAGTACGGGGGGCGGCAGATACGCAGTATTTT.